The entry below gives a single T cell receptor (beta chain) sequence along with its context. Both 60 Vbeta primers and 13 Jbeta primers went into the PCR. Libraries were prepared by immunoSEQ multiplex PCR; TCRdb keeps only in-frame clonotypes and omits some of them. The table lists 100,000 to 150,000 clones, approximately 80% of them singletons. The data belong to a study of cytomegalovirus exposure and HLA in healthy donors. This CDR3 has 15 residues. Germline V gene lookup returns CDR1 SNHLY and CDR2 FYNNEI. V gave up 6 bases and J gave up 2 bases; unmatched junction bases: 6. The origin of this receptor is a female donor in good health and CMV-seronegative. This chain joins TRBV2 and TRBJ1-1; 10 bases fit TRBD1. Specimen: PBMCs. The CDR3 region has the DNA TGTGCCAGCAGATTGGACAGGGGGACTAACACTGAAGCTTTCTTT. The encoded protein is CASRLDRGTNTEAFF.